A selection of T cell receptor beta chains follows, all from one sample in a study of blood T cell repertoires in COVID-19. Repertoires were generated with immunoSEQ multiplex PCR, while TCRdb's copy carries only in-frame clones and drops some. The sample contains 95,000 to 110,000 clones, roughly four fifths of which appear only once. Sequencing input: peripheral blood. The receptors come from a man in his sixties with acute or convalescent COVID-19. CDR3s include the opening cysteine and the closing phenylalanine or tryptophan. D genes are given only for firm matches. Clone size is stated in some rows and not others, as once, few, many or a class when expanded.

TGTGCCAGCAGTGTCCTCTATGGCTACACCTTC | CASSVLYGYTF | TRBJ1-2 | TRBV12-3/TRBV12-4 | - | -
TGTGCCAGCAGCCAGTTAACAGGGATCGCCAATGAGCAGTTCTTC | CASSQLTGIANEQFF | TRBJ2-1 | TRBV3-1/TRBV3-2 | - | -
TGTGCCAGCAGCGTAGGTGGTGGGGGGTCTAATGAAAAACTGTTTTTT | CASSVGGGGSNEKLFF | TRBJ1-4 | TRBV9 | - | -
TGTGCCAGCAGCCAAGGTGCGGGAGGCCAACCCAAGCAGTTCTTC | CASSQGAGGQPKQFF | TRBJ2-1 | TRBV4-2 | once | TRBD2
TGTGCCAGCAGCTCGGGACAGCTCAATCAGCCCCAGCATTTT | CASSSGQLNQPQHF | TRBJ1-5 | TRBV5-5 | - | TRBD1
TGTGCCAGCTCACCATTTAGAGGACAGGGAGGAGATCAGCCCCAGCATTTT | CASSPFRGQGGDQPQHF | TRBJ1-5 | TRBV18 | - | TRBD1
TGTGCCACCAGCAGAGATAATAGGAGAGGATCGAACACCGGGGAGCTGTTTTTT | CATSRDNRRGSNTGELFF | TRBJ2-2 | TRBV15 | few | -
TGCGCCAGCAGCGGCCGGGACAGTCTCTACGAGCAGTACTTC | CASSGRDSLYEQYF | TRBJ2-7 | TRBV5-1 | - | TRBD1
TGTGCCAGCAGCCAAAGACTAGCGGCAGCAGATACGCAGTATTTT | CASSQRLAAADTQYF | TRBJ2-3 | TRBV14 | - | TRBD2
TGCGCCAGCAGCTTGAAGGGGTATGGCTACACCTTC | CASSLKGYGYTF | TRBJ1-2 | TRBV5-1 | - | -
TGTGCCGTACAGGGCCGAAACACCATATATTTT | CAVQGRNTIYF | TRBJ1-3 | TRBV19 | - | -
TGCGCCAGCAGCCAAGCAACCGGGGCGAACACCGGGGAGCTGTTTTTT | CASSQATGANTGELFF | TRBJ2-2 | TRBV4-3 | - | -
TGTGCCAGCAGTGAATTTGTGGGGCAGGGTAGGGTCGGGGAGCTGTTTTTT | CASSEFVGQGRVGELFF | TRBJ2-2 | TRBV25-1 | - | -
TGTGCCAGCAGCTTCGGGTGGCGGGGGAACGGTGAAGCTTTCTTT | CASSFGWRGNGEAFF | TRBJ1-1 | TRBV7-2 | - | -
TGTGCCAGCAGTTACTCGACAGTGGATCAGCCCCAGCATTTT | CASSYSTVDQPQHF | TRBJ1-5 | TRBV6-5 | - | -
TGTGCCAGCAGCTCGCGACCCCCCCAGGAACTGTTTTTT | CASSSRPPQELFF | TRBJ1-4 | TRBV5-5 | - | -
TGCAGTGCTAGTTCCCGGGAGGGCTTCACAGATACGCAGTATTTT | CSASSREGFTDTQYF | TRBJ2-3 | TRBV20-1 | - | TRBD2
TGTGCCAGCAGCAGCGGGGTAGGGTCCTCGCTCAATCAGCCCCAGCATTTT | CASSSGVGSSLNQPQHF | TRBJ1-5 | TRBV7-2 | - | -
TGTGCCAGTAGATCGAACACTGAAGCTTTCTTT | CASRSNTEAFF | TRBJ1-1 | TRBV6-5 | - | -
TGTGCCAGCACTGGACAGGGAGGGAAAAACACTGAAGCTTTCTTT | CASTGQGGKNTEAFF | TRBJ1-1 | TRBV2 | - | TRBD1
TGTGCCAGCAGCCCTACCCCCGGGAGTCATGGCTACACCTTC | CASSPTPGSHGYTF | TRBJ1-2 | TRBV7-3 | - | -
TGTGCCAGCATCCCCCTCTCTCCGGGACAGGGAACATATAGCAATCAGCCCCAGCATTTT | CASIPLSPGQGTYSNQPQHF | TRBJ1-5 | TRBV27 | - | TRBD1
TGTGCCAGCAGCTTACAGTCTAACTATGGCTACACCTTC | CASSLQSNYGYTF | TRBJ1-2 | TRBV7-9 | few | -
TGTGCCAGCAGTGTAGCGGGGGGGAACACCGGGGAGCTGTTTTTT | CASSVAGGNTGELFF | TRBJ2-2 | TRBV7-9 | once | TRBD2
TGTGCCAGCAGCGTGGGGGGTTTCGGGGAGCAGTTCTTC | CASSVGGFGEQFF | TRBJ2-1 | TRBV11-2 | once | -
TGTGCCAGCAGCCCCTTGGCTCTCTCTGGAAACACCATATATTTT | CASSPLALSGNTIYF | TRBJ1-3 | TRBV5-8 | - | -
TGTGCCAGCAGCCCCCGGACAGGTAGGTACACTGAAGCTTTCTTT | CASSPRTGRYTEAFF | TRBJ1-1 | TRBV13 | - | TRBD1
TGTGCCAGCAGTTTATCAAACACCATATATTTT | CASSLSNTIYF | TRBJ1-3 | TRBV6-2/TRBV6-3 | - | -
TGTGCCAGCAGCACTTACAGAGATACGCAGTATTTT | CASSTYRDTQYF | TRBJ2-3 | TRBV3-1/TRBV3-2 | - | -
TGTGCCAGCAGCTACCCGGACGGGAGGGGCACTGAAGCTTTCTTT | CASSYPDGRGTEAFF | TRBJ1-1 | TRBV28 | - | -
TGTGCCAGCTCTATGACAGTGAACACTGAAGCTTTCTTT | CASSMTVNTEAFF | TRBJ1-1 | TRBV6-5 | - | -
TGTGCCAGCATTAATAGCGGGAGCTCCTACAATGAGCAGTTCTTC | CASINSGSSYNEQFF | TRBJ2-1 | TRBV28 | once | TRBD2
TGTGCCAGCAGCCTTAGCGGGATCTTCTACGAGCAGTACTTC | CASSLSGIFYEQYF | TRBJ2-7 | TRBV7-6 | once | TRBD2
TGTGCCAGCAGCCTACGTACAGGGGGAGGATACACTGAAGCTTTCTTT | CASSLRTGGGYTEAFF | TRBJ1-1 | TRBV3-1/TRBV3-2 | - | TRBD1
TGTGCCAGCAGCCTGGGGAGGGGTCTTCAGCCCCAGCATTTT | CASSLGRGLQPQHF | TRBJ1-5 | TRBV4-2 | - | -
TGTGCCAGCAGCCACGGACAGGGAAATGGCTACACCTTC | CASSHGQGNGYTF | TRBJ1-2 | TRBV6-5 | - | TRBD1
TGTGCCAGCAGCCGTTCGGACAGCTATGGCTACACCTTC | CASSRSDSYGYTF | TRBJ1-2 | TRBV14 | - | -
TGTGCCAGCAGCTTAGGTACTGGGGCCAACGTCCTGACTTTC | CASSLGTGANVLTF | TRBJ2-6 | TRBV7-2 | - | -
TGTGCCAGCAGCTTGGGCAGGTTGTACACTGAAGCTTTCTTT | CASSLGRLYTEAFF | TRBJ1-1 | TRBV5-6 | - | -
TGCGCCAGCAGCTGGGAGGCTAGCGGGAGCCAGGAGACCCAGTACTTC | CASSWEASGSQETQYF | TRBJ2-5 | TRBV5-1 | - | TRBD2
TGTGCCAGCAAGGGTTGGGGGCTGGGGGCCAACGTCCTGACTTTC | CASKGWGLGANVLTF | TRBJ2-6 | TRBV3-1/TRBV3-2 | once | -
TGTGCCAGCAGTGAGGGGGACAGGCCCTACGAGCAGTACTTC | CASSEGDRPYEQYF | TRBJ2-7 | TRBV2 | - | TRBD1
TGCGCCAGCAGCTTGGGGACTAGCACAGATACGCAGTATTTT | CASSLGTSTDTQYF | TRBJ2-3 | TRBV5-1 | - | -
TGCGCCAGCAGCCTAGGACAGCTCGGTCAGCCCCAGCATTTT | CASSLGQLGQPQHF | TRBJ1-5 | TRBV5-1 | - | -
TGTGCCACCAGTGACCCCCTAGCGGGACACTACGAGCAGTACTTC | CATSDPLAGHYEQYF | TRBJ2-7 | TRBV24-1 | - | TRBD2
TGTGCCAGCAGTTACTCGACAGGGCCGGACGGCTACACCTTC | CASSYSTGPDGYTF | TRBJ1-2 | TRBV6-5 | - | TRBD1
TGTGCCAGCAAAGGGTGGGGAGAAAACAATCAGCCCCAGCATTTT | CASKGWGENNQPQHF | TRBJ1-5 | TRBV27 | many | -
TGTGCCAGCAGCTTAACGGGGGATGGCTACACCTTC | CASSLTGDGYTF | TRBJ1-2 | TRBV7-9 | few | -
TGTGCCAGCAGCCGGGGACTAGCGGGGACCCGTAGATCCTACAATGAGCAGTTCTTC | CASSRGLAGTRRSYNEQFF | TRBJ2-1 | TRBV11-2 | few | TRBD2
TGTGCCAGCAGCCAACGGGGGTCCGCGGGCGGGGAGCTGTTTTTT | CASSQRGSAGGELFF | TRBJ2-2 | TRBV14 | - | -